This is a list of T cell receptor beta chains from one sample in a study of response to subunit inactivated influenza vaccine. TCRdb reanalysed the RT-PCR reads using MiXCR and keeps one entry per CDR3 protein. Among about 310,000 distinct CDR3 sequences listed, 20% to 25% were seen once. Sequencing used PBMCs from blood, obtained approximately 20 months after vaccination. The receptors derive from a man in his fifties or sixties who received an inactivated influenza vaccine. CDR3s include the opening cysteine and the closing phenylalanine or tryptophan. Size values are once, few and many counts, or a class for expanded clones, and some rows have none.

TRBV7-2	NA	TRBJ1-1	CASSFLETGNTEAFF
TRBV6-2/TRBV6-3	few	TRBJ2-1	CASSATRLPYNEQFF
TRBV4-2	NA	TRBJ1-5	CASSHSRTGDQPQHF
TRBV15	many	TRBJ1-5	CATSRDSQVVNQPQHF
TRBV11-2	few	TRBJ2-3	CASSSTYGGGGAGTDTQYF
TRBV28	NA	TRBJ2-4	CASSSPDIQYF
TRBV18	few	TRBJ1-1	CASSPKIGGEAFF
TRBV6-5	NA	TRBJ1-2	CASSSFRDSKPNYGYTF
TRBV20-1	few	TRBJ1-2	CSARDRGVGRNYGYTF
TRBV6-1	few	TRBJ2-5	CASSAHGGEETQYF